This TCR beta chain originates from a study of circulating and synovial CD4+ cells in juvenile arthritis. Notes on the study in general: Some such blood samples were as oligoclonal as synovium.

This CDR3 is built from 15 residues. CDR1 is LNHDA, CDR2 SQIVND, per germline (reference sequence). Trimming cost V 5 bases and J 4 bases; bases outside gene matches: 1. Sequencing was performed with immunoSEQ multiplex PCR; in TCRdb, only in-frame clones are kept and a portion is missing. This sample has some 30,000 clones, with roughly 93% found just once. A note on this clone: Its antigen is as yet unknown.

The clonotype originates from a human donor with juvenile idiopathic arthritis. Sequencing was done on a sample of CD4+ T cells from blood. The chain recombines TRBV19 with TRBJ2-1, with 14 bases identical to TRBD2. The CDR3: CASSRLAGGYNEQFF. DNA of the CDR3: TGTGCCAGTAGTCGACTAGCGGGGGGGTACAATGAGCAGTTCTTC.